This TCR beta chain was recorded in a study of blood T cell repertoires in COVID-19 (dated by TCRdb to between 2020 and 2021). Describing the broader study: Samples from collaborators originated in the United States, Italy and Spain and spanned both the acute and convalescent phases of COVID-19. The prospective study material was composed of cDNA or gDNA derived from T cells, B-cell-depleted T cells, or PBMCs. Subjects who had been exposed to COVID-19, were actively infected with it, or had recovered from it provided the deeply sampled blood TCRbeta repertoires that made up the dataset. A freely available public database, intended as a resource for researchers studying the immune response to SARS-CoV-2, is where the repertoires were released. Samples were obtained from the ongoing ImmuneRACE study (first 160 participants) and from 1,000 to 1,500 subjects provided by 6 global collaborators. Nearly every sample came with metadata listing a de-identified subject ID, COVID-19 status, age in years and sex. HLA class I and class II types, where available, came from metadata supplied by the sample provider rather than from assay-based typing.

The CDR3 runs 15 residues from the cysteine to the phenylalanine. Only CDR3 DNA is held: 45 bases, read in frame from base 1. Per the germline V gene, KGHSH is the CDR1 and LQKENI is the CDR2. V and J lose 3 bases and 7 bases, and a span of 16 bases separates them. The research as a whole found: The amount of clinical and demographic metadata varied by source and participant and was provided uncurated.

In the prospective study, participants were roughly 18 to 100 years old, resided in approximately 22 geographic areas of the United States, and were enrolled through a virtual design. To assign participants to cohorts, the prospective study relied on clinical history that participants themselves reported in a screening survey and a study questionnaire. A participant counted as exposed if, within 2 weeks of entering the study, that participant had been in contact with someone who had a PCR-confirmed or clinician-diagnosed COVID-19 case. In the prospective study, mobile phlebotomists collected whole blood, serum and a nasopharyngeal or oropharyngeal swab from each participant. Participants in the prospective study had the option to provide additional blood draws and questionnaires over a roughly 2-month period. Before DNA extraction, blood samples from the prospective study were shipped at room temperature or frozen.

In the case of this clone: Its antigen remains undetermined. No base qualities exist here, and no much larger clone lies one base off it.

TCRbeta CDR3 regions were amplified from genomic DNA using the immunoSEQ Assay, a bias-controlled multiplex PCR. As for the authors' bioinformatics: The number of nucleated cells in each sample was estimated by amplification of reference gene primers within the assay. To quantify the absolute abundance of each unique TCRbeta CDR3 rearrangement, sequence reads were collapsed and filtered. For each sample, productive Simpson clonality was calculated as the square root of Simpson's diversity index over productive rearrangements. TCRdb obtained this table from immuneACCESS and retained in-frame rearrangements with V and J assigned. These tables miss some clones; where compared with another copy, unresolved V genes account for less than half of the shortfall, and the remainder is unexplained. V and J calls and clone size come straight from that table; D and trimming were deduced from the DNA. The sample contains approximately 250,000 clones, under 95% of them found a single time. 2.8% of the sample is held by the ten biggest clonotypes.

Sequenced input: PBMCs or T cells enriched from blood (not recorded which). The chain employs TRBV18 and TRBJ1-5, with the D gene uncertain. The clonotype originates from a man aged 35 to 55 who had been exposed to COVID-19. DNA sequence: TGTGCCAGCTCACCGGAGGGCCTCTCCGGACAGCCCCAGCATTTT. It translates to CASSPEGLSGQPQHF.